This TCR beta chain appears in the sequencing data of a study of beta chain features in type 1 diabetes. Whole-study context: Across every sample, about 110 million sorted cells were examined in total.

One heparinised blood draw, averaging about 100 mL, came from each donor. Staining for CD45RO/CCR7/CD25/CD127/CD95/CD27 allowed sorting of CD4+ naive, central memory, regulatory and stem cell-like memory cells. This clone showed up just a few times. The antigen is undetermined. Overall study findings and caveats: There was a moderate but significant shortening of TCRB CDR3s in all four CD4+ subsets of Type 1 diabetes patients. The VDJ junctions of type 1 diabetes patients carried fewer insertions and more deletions.

The study reverse transcribed the entire isolated RNA, so it sequenced expressed TCRB transcripts. TCRdb's table, derived via immunoSEQ multiplex PCR, lists solely in-frame clones and lacks some. This sample yields 500,000 to 850,000 clones, of which over 12% are seen a single time; less than 0.04% belongs to the top ten. Sequencing was performed on naive CD4+ T cells from blood. The clonotype originates from a man younger than 35 with type 1 diabetes.

The CDR3 loop is CASKTGTYGYTF. The CDR3 DNA is TGTGCCAGCAAAACAGGAACCTATGGCTACACCTTC. The chain is built from TRBV6-6 and TRBJ1-2; TRBD1 is a possible D gene (5 bases). The CDR3 totals 12 residues. CDR1 MNHNY and CDR2 SVGAGI come from the germline V gene (reference sequence). V lost 7 bases, J lost 4 bases, and 10 bases lay in between.